These T cell receptor beta chains were read from a single sample in a study of cytomegalovirus exposure and HLA in healthy donors. Produced via immunoSEQ multiplex PCR; TCRdb's table is partial and in-frame only. The sample contains approximately 280,000 clones, more than 75% of which appear only once. Sequenced sample: PBMCs. The receptors here all came from a woman younger than 35 in good health and CMV-seronegative. Each CDR3 is given with its conserved first and last residue. Fields, in order: V gene, D gene, clone size, J gene, CDR3 DNA, CDR3 protein. The D gene is left open where the match is weak. Size tells how often a clone was seen (once, few, many) or the class of an expanded clone, and some rows leave it out.

V: TRBV27; D: .; size: .; J: TRBJ2-7; DNA: TGTGCCAGCAGTTTACGTCTTTCCCAGAGCGACGAGCAGTACTTC; CDR3: CASSLRLSQSDEQYF
V: TRBV14; D: .; size: .; J: TRBJ2-6; DNA: TGTGCCAGCAGGAATAGTGGGGCCAACGTCCTGACTTTC; CDR3: CASRNSGANVLTF
V: TRBV28; D: .; size: once; J: TRBJ1-2; DNA: TGTGCCAGCAGCTATGGACTGGGTAACTATGGCTACACCTTC; CDR3: CASSYGLGNYGYTF
V: TRBV5-1; D: TRBD1; size: .; J: TRBJ1-2; DNA: TGCGCCAGCAGCGAGGCGGACAGGTTATCCTCTAACTATGGCTACACCTTC; CDR3: CASSEADRLSSNYGYTF
V: TRBV5-4; D: TRBD1; size: .; J: TRBJ1-2; DNA: TGTGCCAGCAGCTTGGGTTCAGGGGGGTCCTATGGCTACACCTTC; CDR3: CASSLGSGGSYGYTF
V: TRBV10-2; D: TRBD1; size: .; J: TRBJ2-3; DNA: TGCGCCAGCAGTTCCCGGGACAGGGGGCTAGATACGCAGTATTTT; CDR3: CASSSRDRGLDTQYF
V: TRBV5-1; D: TRBD1; size: .; J: TRBJ2-7; DNA: TGCGCCAGCAGCTTACGTACCGGGACAGGGGTGGACGAGCAGTACTTC; CDR3: CASSLRTGTGVDEQYF
V: TRBV7-8; D: .; size: .; J: TRBJ1-5; DNA: TGTGCCAGCAGCTTAGAAGTAGGTGGGAGAAATCAGCCCCAGCATTTT; CDR3: CASSLEVGGRNQPQHF
V: TRBV27; D: TRBD1; size: .; J: TRBJ2-3; DNA: TGTGCCAGCAGTCCAGGGGGCGGGCGCACAGATACGCAGTATTTT; CDR3: CASSPGGGRTDTQYF
V: TRBV2; D: TRBD2; size: .; J: TRBJ2-1; DNA: TGTGCCAGCAGACGAAGGCTAGCGGGCACCTCCTACAATGAGCAGTTCTTC; CDR3: CASRRRLAGTSYNEQFF
V: TRBV7-9; D: .; size: .; J: TRBJ2-3; DNA: TGTGCCAGCCCGGGTGGGCTAGCTCCCCCGGATACGCAGTATTTT; CDR3: CASPGGLAPPDTQYF
V: TRBV4-1; D: .; size: .; J: TRBJ1-5; DNA: TGCGCCAGCAGCCAAGGTGTAGGATCGGGTCAGCCCCAGCATTTT; CDR3: CASSQGVGSGQPQHF
V: TRBV2; D: .; size: .; J: TRBJ2-7; DNA: TGTGCCAGCGTTACAGATCCTCGATACGAGCAGTACTTC; CDR3: CASVTDPRYEQYF
V: TRBV21-1; D: .; size: .; J: TRBJ2-5; DNA: TGTGCCAGCAGCAAGGGACTAAAAGAGACCCAGTACTTC; CDR3: CASSKGLKETQYF
V: TRBV6-6; D: .; size: .; J: TRBJ2-1; DNA: TGTGCCAGCCACCAGCAGGGAGGCACCTACAATGAGCAGTTCTTC; CDR3: CASHQQGGTYNEQFF
V: TRBV6-1; D: TRBD2; size: .; J: TRBJ2-1; DNA: TGTGCCAGCAGTGAAGAACTAGCGCCCTCCTACAATGAGCAGTTCTTC; CDR3: CASSEELAPSYNEQFF
V: TRBV27; D: TRBD1; size: .; J: TRBJ1-1; DNA: TGTGCCAGCAGTCCTCTAGGCAGGGGGATGAACACTGAAGCTTTCTTT; CDR3: CASSPLGRGMNTEAFF
V: TRBV4-3; D: TRBD2; size: .; J: TRBJ2-1; DNA: TGCGCCAGCAGCCCTAGCGGGAACTGGAATGAGCAGTTCTTC; CDR3: CASSPSGNWNEQFF
V: TRBV11-2; D: TRBD2; size: .; J: TRBJ2-7; DNA: TGTGCCAGCAGCACGGGACTAGCGGGAATTCCACAAGCCTACGAGCAGTACTTC; CDR3: CASSTGLAGIPQAYEQYF
V: TRBV28; D: .; size: .; J: TRBJ2-3; DNA: TGTGCCAGCAGTTCCGGTCGGGATACGCAGTATTTT; CDR3: CASSSGRDTQYF
V: TRBV9; D: TRBD1; size: few; J: TRBJ1-2; DNA: TGTGCCAGCAGCGTAGGACCCCCGGGACGGGACAGGAGGTATGGCTACACCTTC; CDR3: CASSVGPPGRDRRYGYTF
V: TRBV15; D: .; size: .; J: TRBJ2-3; DNA: TGTGCCACCGGGAGGGGGGGCACAGATACGCAGTATTTT; CDR3: CATGRGGTDTQYF
V: TRBV9; D: .; size: once; J: TRBJ2-5; DNA: TGTGCCAGCAGCCCTCAAGTCGGGGAGACCCAGTACTTC; CDR3: CASSPQVGETQYF
V: TRBV6-1; D: TRBD2; size: .; J: TRBJ2-7; DNA: TGTGCCAGCAGCCAGTGGGGGGGCGAGCAGTACTTC; CDR3: CASSQWGGEQYF
V: TRBV18; D: .; size: .; J: TRBJ2-7; DNA: TGTGCCAGCTCAGCCCGGCCGAGGAGCTCCTACGAGCAGTACTTC; CDR3: CASSARPRSSYEQYF
V: TRBV28; D: .; size: .; J: TRBJ2-7; DNA: TGTGCCAGCAGTTTAAAGATGGGGGGCTACGAGCAGTACTTC; CDR3: CASSLKMGGYEQYF
V: TRBV30; D: .; size: .; J: TRBJ2-2; DNA: TGTGCCTGGAGTATAAGCGGCGGGGAGCTGTTTTTT; CDR3: CAWSISGGELFF